At least ten counts were recorded for the clone carrying this TCR beta chain. The entry originates in a study of early T cells in non-severe SARS-CoV-2 infection. The overall study: With bulk RNA from unsorted whole blood as input, sequencing yielded unpaired chains.

Germline trimming cut 5 bases from V and 5 bases from J; bases unmatched to any gene: 5. The CDR3 length is 15 residues. Per germline, CDR1 LNHDA and CDR2 SQIVND (reference sequence). Unique molecular identifier tags were affixed to discrete cDNA molecules. TCRdb processed the 5' RACE reads anew with MiXCR; each CDR3 protein has one entry. The data contain some 45,000 distinct CDR3 sequences, about 4% of them singletons. Input material: whole blood. The chain links TRBV19 to TRBJ2-1; TRBD2 matches 11 bases. The TCR originated in an adult who was a healthcare worker with PCR-confirmed SARS-CoV-2 infection or an uninfected control (not recorded which). The CDR3, as DNA: TGTGCCAGTAGTCCGACTAGCGGGGTTAACAATGAGCAGTTCTTC. Protein product: CASSPTSGVNNEQFF.